What follows are 15 T cell receptor beta chains derived from one specimen sequenced in a study of shared clonotypes between healthy human individuals. Naive CD8 cells lacked CD45RO, underwent positive selection for CCR7 and left out terminally differentiated effector memory CD45RA+ cells. Generated by immunoSEQ multiplex PCR, the TCRdb table keeps only in-frame clones and is missing some. The table records roughly 2,000,000 clones, around 93% of them present only once. What was sequenced was naive CD8+ T cells from PBMCs. Source of these receptors: a man younger than 30 in good health. Some clones in this sample may be carry-over from other donors' samples.

The V call is TRBV15, the J call TRBJ1-1, with D tentatively TRBD1 (6 bases). V lost 3 bases and J lost 4, with 12 bases in between. The germline gives CDR1 LNHNV, CDR2 YYDKDF (reference sequence). This CDR3 comprises 14 residues. The CDR3 spells CATSSRGGATEAFF. The CDR3 DNA is TGTGCCACCAGCAGCAGGGGCGGGGCCACTGAAGCTTTCTTT. Supplemented by reference TRBV15 and TRBJ1-1, the full variable domain reads DAMVIQNPRYQVTQFGKPVTLSCSQTLNHNVMYWYQQKSSQAPKLLFHYYDKDFNNEADTPDNFQSRRPNTSFCFLDIRSPGLGDTAMYLCATSSRGGATEAFFGQGTRLTVV.

The rearrangement uses TRBV6-5 and TRBJ1-2; a possible D gene is TRBD1 (6 bases). V lost 7 bases and J 3 bases, leaving 18 bases between the germline ends. The CDR3 sequence is 15 residues long. Germline CDR1 MNHEY, CDR2 SVGAGI. The CDR3 region is CASNALRDNDYGYTF. The CDR3 DNA reads TGTGCCAGCAATGCCCTTCGGGACAACGACTATGGCTACACCTTC.

The chain links TRBV27 to TRBJ2-3; D is uncertain. The CDR3 loop spans 15 amino acids. In germline, CDR1 is MNHEY, CDR2 SMNVEV (reference sequence). V was pared by 5 bases and J by 1 base, with 13 bases between. CDR3 sequence: CASSPHPSGTDTQYF. CDR3 bases: TGTGCCAGCAGTCCCCACCCGTCGGGCACAGATACGCAGTATTTT.

The rearrangement joins TRBV27 to TRBJ2-5; 7 nucleotides line up with TRBD2. Losses at the gene ends were 5 bases for V and 0 bases for J; bases not matched to a gene: 12. The CDR3 totals 17 residues. CDR1 is MNHEY and CDR2 is SMNVEV in the germline V gene (reference sequence). Written as DNA, the CDR3 is TGTGCCAGCAGTCATCTTTTAGTTAGCGGGCACCAAGAGACCCAGTACTTC. Amino acids: CASSHLLVSGHQETQYF.

V gene TRBV7-8 combines with J gene TRBJ1-2, with TRBD1 matching over 8 bases. Germline lookup yields CDR1 SGHVS and CDR2 FQNEAQ. This CDR3 is 18 amino acids long. Germline trimming cut 1 base from V and 5 bases from J; bases unmatched to any gene: 15. The CDR3: CASSLGGPGGAGAYGYTF. DNA for the CDR3: TGTGCCAGCAGCTTAGGGGGTCCAGGGGGCGCAGGGGCTTATGGCTACACCTTC.

Concerning this clone: Within the sample, other DNA sequences also encode this same CDR3. The genes are TRBV19 and TRBJ2-1, with no clear D. The CDR3 loop spans 11 amino acids. Trimming took 2 bases from V and 4 from J, leaving 0 bases between them. Germline lookup yields CDR1 LNHDA and CDR2 SQIVND (reference sequence). The CDR3: CASSIYNEQFF. CDR3 sequence (DNA): TGTGCCAGTAGTATATACAATGAGCAGTTCTTC.

CDR3 sequence reads: CASSTVGGSHNEQFF. CDR3 nucleotide sequence: TGTGCCAGCAGCACCGTCGGGGGGAGCCACAATGAGCAGTTCTTC. This sequence joins TRBV5-4 and TRBJ2-1, with TRBD2 matching 7 bases. The CDR3 is made up of 15 amino acids. Germline V gives CDR1 SGHNT, CDR2 YYREEE (reference sequence). The ends lost 4 bases at V and 5 bases at J; junction bases unmatched: 9.

On this clone: The junction departs from the called germline gene at one end, perhaps through a read error. This chain connects TRBV5-5 to TRBJ2-5; D may be TRBD1 or TRBD2 (5 bases each). This CDR3 comprises 17 residues. The germline V gene encodes CDR1 SGHKS and CDR2 YYEKEE (reference sequence). The DNA for the CDR3 is TGTGCCAGCACCTTGTTGGGGCTCGGGGAGTACCAAGAGACCCAGTACTTC. Residues: CASTLLGLGEYQETQYF. Variable domain in full (rest from reference TRBV5-5 and TRBJ2-5): DAGVTQSPTHLIKTRGQQVTLRCSPISGHKSVSWYQQVLGQGPQFIFQYYEKEERGRGNFPDRFSARQFPNYSSELNVNALLLGDSALYLCASTLLGLGEYQETQYFGPGTRLLVL.

The chain couples TRBV7-8 to TRBJ2-1; 8 nucleotides match TRBD1. CDR3 length: 17 amino acids. Germline values: CDR1 SGHVS, CDR2 FQNEAQ. The junction had 14 bases not matched to a gene; V was cut back by 3 bases and J by 7 bases. CDR3 coding DNA: TGTGCCAGCAGCTTTTTTTTGATTGGACAGGGACTGAATGAGCAGTTCTTC. It yields the protein CASSFFLIGQGLNEQFF.

The chain is built from TRBV4-2 and TRBJ2-7, with unresolved D. The CDR3 sequence is 14 residues long. Germline values: CDR1 LGHNA, CDR2 YNFKEQ. Between the trimmed V and J ends, which lost 1 base and 0 bases, there was a span of 7 bases. The CDR3 here is CASSQVGNSYEQYF. The CDR3 DNA is TGTGCCAGCAGCCAAGTTGGGAACTCCTACGAGCAGTACTTC.

This chain links TRBV6-6 with TRBJ2-1; 8 nucleotides align to TRBD2. The germline V gene has CDR1 MNHNY and CDR2 SVGAGI (reference sequence). The J segment lost 5 bases and the V segment lost 4 bases, leaving 7 bases of the junction unmatched. This CDR3 has 15 residues. The CDR3 loop reads CASSWSLAGNNEQFF. The CDR3 coding sequence is TGTGCCAGCAGTTGGTCTCTAGCGGGTAACAATGAGCAGTTCTTC.

Concerning this clone itself: Within the sample, other DNA sequences also encode this same CDR3. The chain joins TRBV19 to TRBJ1-2; TRBD1 might be the D (5 bases). The germline V gene encodes CDR1 LNHDA and CDR2 SQIVND (reference sequence). V lost 3 bases and J lost 4, with 6 bases in between. The CDR3 contains 12 residues. CDR3 coding DNA: TGTGCCAGTAGTATTACAGGCTATGGCTACACCTTC. This gives the protein CASSITGYGYTF.

The V gene is TRBV10-1, the J gene TRBJ2-5; 11 bases are shared with TRBD1. The CDR3 length is 16 residues. The germline CDR1 and CDR2 sequences are WNHNN and SYGVQD (reference sequence). V lost 6 bases, J lost 2 bases, and 8 bases stayed unmatched. The CDR3 DNA follows: TGCGCCAGCAGAGCATGGGGACAGGGGGTGCAAGAGACCCAGTACTTC. It specifies CASRAWGQGVQETQYF.

V is TRBV28 and J is TRBJ2-5; D unresolved. Trimming shortened V by 7 bases and J by 2 bases, and 11 bases separated the two germline ends. Per germline, CDR1 MDHEN and CDR2 SYDVKM. The CDR3 totals 13 residues. Here the CDR3 reads CASKGMRQETQYF. The CDR3 DNA reads TGTGCCAGCAAGGGCATGCGACAAGAGACCCAGTACTTC.

In regard to this clone: At one of its ends the junction is not consistent with the germline gene, which may arise from a read error. V is TRBV7-2 and J is TRBJ2-7; 8 positions agree with TRBD2. The CDR3 extends over 13 amino acids. Germline CDR1 and CDR2: SGHTA and FQGNSA. The CDR3 DNA sequence: TGTGCCAGCAGCTTAGAATCCTCCGGGAGGGCCCGATTC. Its translation is CASSLESSGRARF.